This T cell receptor beta chain was sequenced for a study of OX40 agonist ivuxolimab in advanced cancers. Whole-study context: Ivuxolimab, an agonist antibody against OX40 (CD134), was given to patients. Administration of intravenous ivuxolimab to patients occurred every 2 weeks at 0.01 to 10 mg/kg.

A word on this clone: As yet, its antigen is unknown.

The CDR3 contains 17 residues. Germline loops: CDR1 PRHDT, CDR2 FYEKMQ (reference sequence). Germline trimming cut 1 base from V and 3 bases from J; bases unmatched to any gene: 4. Method: immunoSEQ multiplex PCR; TCRdb's copy keeps in-frame clones and lacks some. The profile shows approximately 50,000 clones, roughly nine tenths of them singletons. Study results and caveats: Partial responders at 0.1-3.0 mg/kg had among the lowest clonal expansion. CD4+ and CD8+ blood T cells expanded clonally by week 6 at 0.1 to 3.0 mg/kg.

The V call is TRBV13, the J call TRBJ2-5; 14 bases map to TRBD2. The source was CD4+ or CD8+ T cells sorted from blood, collected in a trial of the OX40 agonist ivuxolimab. This clonotype was obtained from an adult with an advanced solid tumor such as melanoma, head and neck, liver or kidney cancer. The CDR3 protein is CASSLVAGLAGEETQYF. The DNA for the CDR3 is TGTGCCAGCAGCTTAGTCGCGGGACTAGCGGGAGAAGAGACCCAGTACTTC.